This T cell receptor beta chain originates from a study of graft-versus-host responses after intestinal transplantation. The protocol was immunoSEQ multiplex PCR, while the TCRdb copy is restricted to in-frame clones and leaves out a portion. This table has roughly 20,000 clones, roughly three quarters appearing once. The germline V gene encodes CDR1 PRHDT and CDR2 FYEKMQ (reference sequence). This CDR3 is 14 amino acids long. The ends were cut back, 6 bases at V and 7 bases at J, with 16 bases in the middle. This clone has just a few counts. Lymphocytes from graft epithelium and lamina propria were isolated.

This sequence was found in a human patient who received an intestinal transplant, so some T cells may come from the graft donor. This rearrangement joins TRBV13 to TRBJ2-1, with D tentatively TRBD2 (5 bases). The input for sequencing was ileum tissue, taken around 20 days after intestinal transplant. The CDR3: CASSFGPRDNEQFF. As DNA, the CDR3 is TGTGCCAGCAGTTTTGGTCCCCGGGATAATGAGCAGTTCTTC.